Listed here is a single TCR beta chain. The V segment lost 7 bases and the J segment 2 bases; nucleotides outside the gene matches: 7. Germline V lookup: CDR1 MNHEY, CDR2 SVGAGI. There are 14 residues in the CDR3. Donors had no recently reported acute infections or vaccinations and were HIV-negative. The data belong to a study of shared clonotypes between healthy human individuals. Sequencing used immunoSEQ multiplex PCR; TCRdb keeps in-frame clones, though not all of them. Found here are about 690,000 clones, about 90% of them singletons; the top ten hold less than 40%. The chain uses TRBV6-5 and TRBJ2-5; 7 nucleotides align to TRBD1. Sequenced sample: memory CD8+ T cells from PBMCs. Subset denoted: CD45RO+ cells pooled with CCR7-negative TemRA cells. This TCR was recovered from a man in his late teens or twenties in good health. Some clones in this sample may be carry-over from other donors' samples. The CDR3 DNA sequence: TGTGCCAGCAAAAAACCGGGACAGCAAGAGACCCAGTACTTC. Translation gives CASKKPGQQETQYF.